The sequence of this TCR beta chain was determined in a study of blood T cell repertoires in COVID-19. As for the study in general: Sites in the United States, Italy and Spain provided acute and convalescent COVID-19 samples. T cells, B-cell-depleted T cells, or PBMCs provided the cDNA or gDNA that served as material.

Per germline, CDR1 SQVTM and CDR2 ANQGSEA. The V end lost 6 bases, the J end lost 7 bases, and 12 bases lay between the germline ends. This CDR3 is 11 amino acids long. As handled by the study authors: Estimates of nucleated cell counts were drawn from the amplification of reference gene primers. Profiling relied on immunoSEQ multiplex PCR, and the TCRdb table lists in-frame clones only, not all of them. That table gives V, J and clone size, and the DNA gave D and trimming. Of around 150,000 clones listed, roughly 84% are singletons. The source material was peripheral blood. The source of this sequence is a woman in her 50s in a cohort sampled during active or convalescent COVID-19. The rearrangement links TRBV29-1 to TRBJ1-2; perhaps TRBD1 as D (5 bases). The CDR3 loop is CSVTQGGGYTF. DNA of the CDR3: TGCAGCGTCACCCAGGGTGGTGGCTACACCTTC.